The rows below give T cell receptor beta chains drawn from one sample of a study of identical twins. A single record per CDR3 protein comes from TCRdb applying MiXCR to the 5' RACE reads. The sample lists fewer than 250,000 distinct CDR3 sequences; roughly 15% were seen once. Separately, the same data were catalogued under a study of T cells expressing NK-cell markers.

Sequenced: CD8+ T cells sorted from blood. These receptors all come from a woman in her late teens or twenties in good health. Both conserved end residues are part of each CDR3. D genes are given only for firm matches. Clone sizes are given selectively: once, few, many, or a class where the clone is expanded.

CDR3aa: CASSLRRGEAGELFF
CDR3nt: TGTGCCAGCAGCTTAAGACGTGGTGAAGCCGGGGAGCTGTTTTTT
len: 15
j_gene: TRBJ2-2
abundance: few
v_gene: TRBV7-9
d_gene: .

CDR3aa: CASSVTSGGKQFF
CDR3nt: TGTGCCAGCAGTGTGACTAGCGGGGGGAAGCAGTTCTTC
len: 13
j_gene: TRBJ2-1
abundance: .
v_gene: TRBV14
d_gene: TRBD2

CDR3aa: CASRQSYRGDTEAFF
CDR3nt: TGTGCCAGCAGGCAAAGCTACAGGGGCGATACTGAAGCTTTCTTT
len: 15
j_gene: TRBJ1-1
abundance: .
v_gene: TRBV14
d_gene: TRBD1

CDR3aa: CSATGTSGSLGEQFF
CDR3nt: TGCAGTGCTACAGGGACTAGCGGGAGCCTTGGCGAGCAGTTCTTC
len: 15
j_gene: TRBJ2-1
abundance: few
v_gene: TRBV20-1
d_gene: TRBD2

CDR3aa: CASSPRPSGRKTQYF
CDR3nt: TGTGCCAGCAGTCCCCGGCCTAGCGGGAGAAAGACCCAGTACTTC
len: 15
j_gene: TRBJ2-5
abundance: few
v_gene: TRBV27
d_gene: TRBD2

CDR3aa: CSAREGLAVLETQYF
CDR3nt: TGCAGTGCTAGAGAGGGACTAGCGGTCCTCGAGACCCAGTACTTC
len: 15
j_gene: TRBJ2-5
abundance: .
v_gene: TRBV20-1
d_gene: TRBD2

CDR3aa: CSATLGNYEQYF
CDR3nt: TGCAGTGCTACCCTGGGGAACTACGAGCAGTACTTC
len: 12
j_gene: TRBJ2-7
abundance: few
v_gene: TRBV20-1
d_gene: .

CDR3aa: CSGGQSYEQYF
CDR3nt: TGCAGTGGAGGGCAGTCCTACGAGCAGTACTTC
len: 11
j_gene: TRBJ2-7
abundance: .
v_gene: TRBV20-1
d_gene: .

CDR3aa: CASSLDRKRDSYTF
CDR3nt: TGTGCCAGCAGTCTGGACAGGAAAAGGGATAGCTACACCTTC
len: 14
j_gene: TRBJ1-2
abundance: .
v_gene: TRBV3-1
d_gene: TRBD1

CDR3aa: CASSLGQGANYEQYF
CDR3nt: TGTGCCAGCAGCTTGGGACAGGGGGCAAACTACGAGCAGTACTTC
len: 15
j_gene: TRBJ2-7
abundance: few
v_gene: TRBV7-6
d_gene: TRBD1

CDR3aa: CASSKEDLRSGPYNEQFF
CDR3nt: TGTGCCAGCAGCAAAGAGGACCTGAGGAGCGGCCCCTACAATGAGCAGTTCTTC
len: 18
j_gene: TRBJ2-1
abundance: .
v_gene: TRBV21-1
d_gene: .

CDR3aa: CASSPITYEQYF
CDR3nt: TGTGCCAGCAGCCCGATTACCTACGAGCAGTACTTC
len: 12
j_gene: TRBJ2-7
abundance: few
v_gene: TRBV11-2
d_gene: .

CDR3aa: CSARDFPTWGNNSPLHF
CDR3nt: TGCAGTGCTAGAGATTTTCCAACGTGGGGGAATAATTCACCCCTCCACTTT
len: 17
j_gene: TRBJ1-6
abundance: few
v_gene: TRBV20-1
d_gene: .

CDR3aa: CASSQVSNTEAFF
CDR3nt: TGTGCCAGCAGCCAAGTTTCGAACACTGAAGCTTTCTTT
len: 13
j_gene: TRBJ1-1
abundance: few
v_gene: TRBV14
d_gene: .

CDR3aa: CASSFRGPQETQYF
CDR3nt: TGTGCCAGCAGTTTCAGGGGACCTCAAGAGACCCAGTACTTC
len: 14
j_gene: TRBJ2-5
abundance: few
v_gene: TRBV2
d_gene: .

CDR3aa: CASSLSTGFYEQYF
CDR3nt: TGTGCCAGCAGCTTATCCACAGGTTTCTACGAGCAGTACTTC
len: 14
j_gene: TRBJ2-7
abundance: .
v_gene: TRBV7-9
d_gene: .

CDR3aa: CSAVRDRGMKLFF
CDR3nt: TGCAGTGCAGTCCGGGACAGGGGAATGAAACTGTTTTTT
len: 13
j_gene: TRBJ1-4
abundance: .
v_gene: TRBV20-1
d_gene: TRBD1

CDR3aa: CASSALGASSYNEQFF
CDR3nt: TGCGCCAGCAGCGCCCTTGGGGCCAGCTCCTACAATGAGCAGTTCTTC
len: 16
j_gene: TRBJ2-1
abundance: .
v_gene: TRBV5-1
d_gene: .

CDR3aa: CATSPVPLNYGYTF
CDR3nt: TGTGCTACTTCCCCAGTTCCCCTTAACTATGGCTACACCTTC
len: 14
j_gene: TRBJ1-2
abundance: .
v_gene: TRBV2
d_gene: .

CDR3aa: CASSLSPDGYGYTF
CDR3nt: TGTGCCAGCAGTTTATCCCCAGACGGCTATGGCTACACCTTC
len: 14
j_gene: TRBJ1-2
abundance: few
v_gene: TRBV12-3/TRBV12-4
d_gene: .

CDR3aa: CASSGLGTGSGANVLTF
CDR3nt: TGTGCCAGCAGTGGGTTAGGGACAGGCTCTGGGGCCAACGTCCTGACTTTC
len: 17
j_gene: TRBJ2-6
abundance: .
v_gene: TRBV12-3/TRBV12-4
d_gene: TRBD1

CDR3aa: CASRRGGNEQFF
CDR3nt: TGTGCCAGCAGGCGGGGGGGCAATGAGCAGTTCTTC
len: 12
j_gene: TRBJ2-1
abundance: .
v_gene: TRBV12-3/TRBV12-4
d_gene: TRBD2

CDR3aa: CSVGTGNSYEQYF
CDR3nt: TGCAGCGTGGGGACAGGCAATTCCTACGAGCAGTACTTC
len: 13
j_gene: TRBJ2-7
abundance: few
v_gene: TRBV29-1
d_gene: TRBD1

CDR3aa: CASTPTGRRNEQYF
CDR3nt: TGTGCCAGCACCCCCACAGGGAGAAGAAATGAGCAGTACTTC
len: 14
j_gene: TRBJ2-7
abundance: few
v_gene: TRBV7-9
d_gene: .

CDR3aa: CASSAVTVTGELFF
CDR3nt: TGTGCCAGCAGTGCAGTGACAGTGACCGGGGAGCTGTTTTTT
len: 14
j_gene: TRBJ2-2
abundance: .
v_gene: TRBV2
d_gene: .

CDR3aa: CASSLELAGAYEQYF
CDR3nt: TGTGCCAGCAGCTTAGAACTAGCGGGAGCCTACGAGCAGTACTTC
len: 15
j_gene: TRBJ2-7
abundance: .
v_gene: TRBV7-8
d_gene: TRBD2

CDR3aa: CASSQQGFGANVLTF
CDR3nt: TGTGCCAGCAGTCAACAGGGATTTGGGGCCAACGTCCTGACTTTC
len: 15
j_gene: TRBJ2-6
abundance: .
v_gene: TRBV3-1
d_gene: .

CDR3aa: CASGLLTGRGETQYF
CDR3nt: TGTGCTAGTGGTCTTCTAACGGGAAGGGGAGAGACCCAGTACTTC
len: 15
j_gene: TRBJ2-5
abundance: .
v_gene: TRBV12-5
d_gene: .